The present T cell receptor beta chain was sequenced within a study of cytomegalovirus exposure and HLA in healthy donors. The PCR contained 60 Vbeta and 13 Jbeta primers. TCRdb's copy holds only in-frame clones and misses some; the assay was immunoSEQ multiplex PCR. Among 100,000 to 150,000 clones listed, over 60% were seen once. Though nominally healthy at sampling, donors likely had unrecorded immune exposures. Germline V gene lookup returns CDR1 SEHNR and CDR2 FQNEAQ (reference sequence). CDR3 length equals 16 residues. Losses at the gene ends were 5 bases for V and 4 bases for J; bases not matched to a gene: 10.

This chain joins TRBV7-9 and TRBJ1-4; 7 bases are a match to TRBD1. Specimen: PBMCs. This clonotype originated in a woman in her fifties or sixties in good health and CMV-seropositive. The chain's CDR3 is CASSAGQLGFNEKLFF. CDR3 bases: TGTGCCAGCAGCGCGGGACAGTTGGGGTTTAATGAAAAACTGTTTTTT.